One sample yielded the 18 T cell receptor beta chains listed below, sequenced in a study of T cell changes during pregnancy in multiple sclerosis. Some clones are missing from TCRdb's copy, which holds only in-frame ones; the method was immunoSEQ multiplex PCR. The table shows tens of thousands of clones, with 80% to 95% occurring only once. This sample comprised CD8+ T cells from peripheral blood mononuclear cells, obtained in the second trimester of pregnancy. These receptors all come from a female donor with multiple sclerosis, enrolled in a pregnancy study.

This clone was observed a handful of times. The chain has TRBV28 and TRBJ2-1, with D maybe TRBD2 (5 bases). The germline V and J ends were trimmed by 6 bases and 3 bases, with 21 bases remaining between them. This CDR3 spans 17 amino acids. Germline V gives CDR1 MDHEN, CDR2 SYDVKM. In nucleotides, the CDR3 is TGTGCCAGCAGGTTGAGAGGGCCAAGCTCGGGCTACAATGAGCAGTTCTTC. Translation gives CASRLRGPSSGYNEQFF. Supplemented by reference TRBV28 and TRBJ2-1, the full variable domain reads DVKVTQSSRYLVKRTGEKVFLECVQDMDHENMFWYRQDPGLGLRLIYFSYDVKMKEKGDIPEGYSVSREKKERFSLILESASTNQTSMYLCASRLRGPSSGYNEQFFGPGTRLTVL.

This chain links TRBV11-2 with TRBJ2-5; perhaps TRBD1 as D (5 bases). This CDR3 has 14 amino acids. V was cut by 1 base and J by 2 bases, with 8 bases left in between. Germline CDR1 reads SGHAT; CDR2 reads FQNNGV. The CDR3 region is CASSLGQGQETQYF. CDR3 sequence (DNA): TGTGCCAGCAGCTTAGGGCAGGGACAAGAGACCCAGTACTTC.

The CDR3 DNA is TGTGCCAGCAGCAAAGGGCAGGCGGGAGGAGCCTACAATGAGCAGTTCTTC. Translated, it gives CASSKGQAGGAYNEQFF. This chain links TRBV21-1 with TRBJ2-1; no DNA check was done on the table's D call, TRBD2. TRBV21-1 is a pseudogene. This CDR3 is 17 amino acids long.

This chain connects TRBV6-1 to TRBJ2-5; the match to TRBD2 covers 14 bases. The CDR3 has 19 residues. Germline V CDR1 and CDR2: MNHNS, SASEGT. V gave up 4 bases and J gave up 6 bases; unmatched junction bases: 16. Written as DNA, the CDR3 is TGTGCCAGCAGTGTCCGACCCGGGACTAGCGGGAGTATCCCAAAGACCCAGTACTTC. Translating gives CASSVRPGTSGSIPKTQYF.

The genes are TRBV19 and TRBJ2-1, with 10 bases fitting TRBD1. The V gene end was trimmed by 4 bases and the J gene end by 9 bases; junction bases not matched to a gene: 9. Germline V gives CDR1 LNHDA, CDR2 SQIVND (reference sequence). CDR3 length equals 15 residues. The CDR3, as DNA: TGTGCCAGTAGTACCTACGGGACAGGGGTTGGTGAGCAGTTCTTC. As protein: CASSTYGTGVGEQFF.

This rearrangement joins TRBV2 to TRBJ2-5, with TRBD2 identical over 7 bases. Germline V gene data show CDR1 as SNHLY and CDR2 as FYNNEI. Germline trimming cut 3 bases from V and 2 bases from J; bases unmatched to any gene: 3. The CDR3 has 14 residues. Written as DNA, the CDR3 is TGTGCCAGCAGTGATACGGGAGGACAAGAGACCCAGTACTTC. Protein product: CASSDTGGQETQYF.

The CDR3 region has the DNA TGTGCCAGCAGCGATATGCGGGGCACTGAAGCTTTCTTT. Translating it yields CASSDMRGTEAFF. The genes are TRBV9 and TRBJ1-1; D uncertain. Trimming took off 3 bases at V and 4 bases at J, with 10 bases between the two ends. CDR3 length: 13 residues. CDR1 is SGDLS, CDR2 YYNGEE, per germline. Complete variable domain (other parts from reference TRBV9 and TRBJ1-1): DSGVTQTPKHLITATGQRVTLRCSPRSGDLSVYWYQQSLDQGLQFLIQYYNGEERAKGNILERFSAQQFPDLHSELNLSSLELGDSALYFCASSDMRGTEAFFGQGTRLTVV.

DNA of the CDR3: TGCGCCAGCAGCTTGAGGGGACAGGTCGCCGACTATGGCTACACCTTC. It translates to CASSLRGQVADYGYTF. The V call is TRBV5-1, the J call TRBJ1-2; TRBD1 matches at 8 bases. Germline CDR1 is SGHRS and CDR2 is YFSETQ. The CDR3 is 16 amino acids. The J segment lost 3 bases and the V segment lost 1 base, leaving 8 bases of the junction unmatched. Looking up the rest from reference TRBV5-1 and TRBJ1-2 gives the full variable domain: KAGVTQTPRYLIKTRGQQVTLSCSPISGHRSVSWYQQTPGQGLQFLFEYFSETQRNKGNFPGRFSGRQFSNSRSEMNVSTLELGDSALYLCASSLRGQVADYGYTFGSGTRLTVV.

This chain joins TRBV6-1 and TRBJ2-7; tentatively, D is TRBD1 (6 bases). V lost 1 base to trimming and J lost 3 bases, with 13 bases between them. Germline V gene sequence: CDR1 MNHNS, CDR2 SASEGT. This CDR3 has 15 amino acids. The CDR3 coding sequence is TGTGCCAGCAGTGAAGGCCCCCAGACAGGCTACGAGCAGTACTTC. It yields the protein CASSEGPQTGYEQYF.

The V gene is TRBV2, the J gene TRBJ1-1, with D hard to call. The CDR3 covers 15 residues. V was cut by 0 bases and J by 1 base, with 9 bases left in between. Per germline, CDR1 SNHLY and CDR2 FYNNEI. The CDR3 sequence is CASSEAEGGNTEAFF. In DNA form, the CDR3 reads TGTGCCAGCAGTGAAGCGGAGGGCGGGAACACTGAAGCTTTCTTT. The full variable domain, with the rest looked up from reference TRBV2 and TRBJ1-1, is EPEVTQTPSHQVTQMGQEVILRCVPISNHLYFYWYRQILGQKVEFLVSFYNNEISEKSEIFDDQFSVERPDGSNFTLKIRSTKLEDSAMYFCASSEAEGGNTEAFFGQGTRLTVV.

The V call is TRBV10-1, the J call TRBJ1-2; 8 bases are a match to TRBD1. The germline V gene has CDR1 WNHNN and CDR2 SYGVQD (reference sequence). CDR3 size: 17 residues. With V trimmed by 5 bases and J by 4 bases, 15 bases remained unmatched. The CDR3 loop is CASSLPSGTGKRYGYTF. In DNA form, the CDR3 reads TGCGCCAGCAGTCTACCTTCCGGGACAGGCAAGCGCTATGGCTACACCTTC.

The chain combines TRBV9 with TRBJ2-1; 12 bases fit TRBD2. This CDR3 is built from 16 residues. V lost 3 bases to trimming and J lost 5 bases; unmatched junction nucleotides: 6. Germline loops: CDR1 SGDLS, CDR2 YYNGEE. The CDR3 DNA reads as TGTGCCAGCAGCGCCAAGACTAGCGGGAGTAACAATGAGCAGTTCTTC. This translates into CASSAKTSGSNNEQFF.

V is TRBV27 and J is TRBJ2-7, with TRBD1 identical over 7 bases. Losses at the gene ends were 6 bases for V and 0 bases for J; bases not matched to a gene: 5. The CDR3 is 14 amino acids. Germline V CDR1 and CDR2: MNHEY, SMNVEV (reference sequence). The CDR3 coding sequence is TGTGCCAGCAGCTGGGACAGCATCTCCTACGAGCAGTACTTC. It encodes CASSWDSISYEQYF.

The gene calls are TRBV30 and TRBJ1-1, with TRBD1 identical over 9 bases. Germline loops: CDR1 GTSNPN, CDR2 SVGIG (reference sequence). J was trimmed by 5 bases and V by 3 bases; bases with no gene match: 4. This CDR3 is built from 13 residues. The CDR3 DNA reads TGTGCCTGGAGGGGACAGGGAGGGACTGAAGCTTTCTTT. It is translated as CAWRGQGGTEAFF.

The chain has TRBV7-9 and TRBJ1-1; D might be TRBD1 (6 bases). Trimming stripped 3 bases from V and 1 base from J, with 15 bases between. The CDR3 covers 16 residues. The germline gives CDR1 SEHNR, CDR2 FQNEAQ (reference sequence). The CDR3 nucleotides read TGTGCCAGCAGCTTCCCCTTGACAGGTCAGAACACTGAAGCTTTCTTT. This gives the protein CASSFPLTGQNTEAFF.

A single count supports this clone. The CDR3: CASSWGVAGSINNEQFF. The CDR3 DNA follows: TGCGCCAGCAGCTGGGGGGTAGCGGGATCCATAAACAATGAGCAGTTCTTC. V usage is TRBV5-1 and J usage is TRBJ2-1; TRBD2 matches at 8 bases. The germline gives CDR1 SGHRS, CDR2 YFSETQ. The CDR3 extends over 17 amino acids. Unmatched junction bases numbered 13, after V lost 3 bases and J lost 5 bases.

The V and J genes are TRBV7-6 and TRBJ2-1; 7 bases are shared with TRBD1. V dropped 2 bases and J dropped 6; count of bases not matched to a gene: 4. Per germline, CDR1 SGHVS and CDR2 FNYEAQ. This CDR3 spans 14 amino acids. Here the CDR3 reads CASSLRGLGNEQFF. CDR3 sequence (DNA): TGTGCCAGCAGCTTAAGGGGGCTTGGCAATGAGCAGTTCTTC.

The V gene is TRBV19, the J gene TRBJ2-7; unclear D gene. Germline CDR1 and CDR2: LNHDA and SQIVND (reference sequence). The V end lost 5 bases, the J end lost 7 bases, and 15 bases lay between the germline ends. The CDR3 covers 13 residues. CDR3 loop: CASSPYPTTEQYF. The CDR3 nucleotides are TGTGCCAGTAGTCCCTACCCAACCACGGAGCAGTACTTC. The full variable domain, its missing parts supplied by reference TRBV19 and TRBJ2-7, is DGGITQSPKYLFRKEGQNVTLSCEQNLNHDAMYWYRQDPGQGLRLIYYSQIVNDFQKGDIAEGYSVSREKKESFPLTVTSAQKNPTAFYLCASSPYPTTEQYFGPGTRLTVT.